A selection of T cell receptor beta chains follows, all from one sample in a study of regulatory T cells in long-lasting Graves disease. One entry per CDR3 protein, called by TCRdb with MiXCR from the multiplex PCR reads. This table holds roughly 500,000 distinct CDR3 sequences, 13% found once. These data were likewise used in another study, on T cells in Graves' hyperthyroidism and ophthalmopathy.

The sample in question was peripheral blood mononuclear cells (PBMCs), obtained at new diagnosis, from a patient treated with antithyroid drugs. The receptors shown here come from a man aged 25-45 years with Graves disease. Each CDR3 is given with its conserved first and last residue. A D gene is named only where the DNA matches it firmly. Only part of the rows carry a size: once, few, many, or a class if the clone is expanded.

J gene | D gene | V gene | clone size | CDR3 DNA | CDR3 protein
TRBJ1-1 | - | TRBV20-1 | many | TGCAGTGCTAGAGATCCTGGGGCCCTAGGGACTGAAGCTTTCTTT | CSARDPGALGTEAFF
TRBJ2-3 | TRBD2 | TRBV28 | - | TGTGCCAGCAGTCCCCCCGGGACTAGCGGGACAAAAACAGATACGCAGTATTTT | CASSPPGTSGTKTDTQYF
TRBJ1-3 | - | TRBV20-1 | - | TGCAGTGCTAGAGAGTCGGGACGGGGAAACACCATATATTTT | CSARESGRGNTIYF
TRBJ2-7 | TRBD2 | TRBV28 | many | TGTGCCAGCAAACTAGCGGGAGGTTCCTACGAGCAGTACTTC | CASKLAGGSYEQYF
TRBJ2-7 | TRBD1 | TRBV29-1 | few | TGCAGCGTTGCGGCGGGGACAGGGGGCCACGAGCAGTACTTC | CSVAAGTGGHEQYF
TRBJ2-1 | - | TRBV29-1 | few | TGCAGCGTTGAATGGGCCTACCTCAATGAGCAGTTCTTC | CSVEWAYLNEQFF
TRBJ2-3 | - | TRBV5-1 | many | TGCGCCAGCAGCCCAGAGGTCAGGGGATCGACAGATACGCAGTATTTT | CASSPEVRGSTDTQYF
TRBJ1-5 | TRBD1 | TRBV30 | many | TGTGCCTGGAGTGTACAGGGGCCTCAGCCCCAGCATTTT | CAWSVQGPQPQHF
TRBJ2-1 | TRBD2 | TRBV20-1 | many | TGCAGTGCTAGCCAGCGGGAGTCCCACAATGAGCAGTTCTTC | CSASQRESHNEQFF
TRBJ2-7 | - | TRBV27 | - | TGTGCCAGCAGTACCTCGGGGGCGGGATACGAGCAGTACTTC | CASSTSGAGYEQYF
TRBJ1-5 | - | TRBV28 | many | TGTGCCAGCAGTTTATATAGCCCCAATCAGCCCCAGCATTTT | CASSLYSPNQPQHF
TRBJ1-1 | - | TRBV5-1 | many | TGCGCCAGCAGCTCTAACAGGAACCTTAACACTGAAGCTTTCTTT | CASSSNRNLNTEAFF
TRBJ1-1 | - | TRBV29-1 | many | TGCAGCGCCGATATTGGGAACACTGAAGCTTTCTTT | CSADIGNTEAFF
TRBJ2-1 | - | TRBV13 | few | TGTGCCAGCAGCATAGGACTCTCAGGTGGTAATGAGCAGTTCTTC | CASSIGLSGGNEQFF
TRBJ2-1 | TRBD2 | TRBV24-1 | - | TGTGCCACCAGTGATTCCCTAGCGGGAGGGCCGGGTGAGCAGCTCTTC | CATSDSLAGGPGEQLF
TRBJ2-6 | - | TRBV28 | many | TGTGCCAGCAGCACCCCGCCTGGGGCCAACGTCCTGACTTTC | CASSTPPGANVLTF
TRBJ1-2 | - | TRBV20-1 | few | TGCAGTGCCCGTGGAGGCTACACCTTC | CSARGGYTF
TRBJ2-5 | - | TRBV10-1 | many | TGCGCCAGCAGTGAGGGTGACAGCCAAGAGACCCAGTACTTC | CASSEGDSQETQYF
TRBJ1-6 | - | TRBV27 | few | TGTGCCAGCAGTTTCCTCTGGGACACTAATTCACCCCTCCACTTT | CASSFLWDTNSPLHF
TRBJ2-1 | - | TRBV7-9 | many | TGTGCCAGCAGCTTGACCGGGACCTACAATGAGCAGTTCTTC | CASSLTGTYNEQFF
TRBJ1-1 | - | TRBV9 | many | TGTGCCAGCAGCTACACGCCGGACACTGAAGCTTTCTTT | CASSYTPDTEAFF
TRBJ2-5 | - | TRBV11-2 | many | TGTGCCACCTCCTCTGGACGACTGGAGACCCAGTACTTC | CATSSGRLETQYF
TRBJ1-3 | - | TRBV20-1 | many | TGCAGTGCTAGAGCCGGCTCCTCTGGAAACACCATATATTTT | CSARAGSSGNTIYF
TRBJ1-5 | TRBD1 | TRBV27 | many | TGTGCCAGCAGTGCAGGGTGGGGGACAGATAGCAATCAGCCCCAGCATTTT | CASSAGWGTDSNQPQHF
TRBJ1-5 | TRBD1 | TRBV28 | many | TGTGCCAGCAGCCGGGACAGGGACATCCGTCAGCCCCAGCATTTT | CASSRDRDIRQPQHF
TRBJ2-2 | TRBD1 | TRBV6-1 | many | TGTGCCAGCAGAGGGGGCAACACCGGGGAGCTGTTTTTT | CASRGGNTGELFF
TRBJ2-1 | TRBD1 | TRBV20-1 | many | TGCAGTGCTGCTACCGGGACAGCATACAATGAGCAGTTCTTC | CSAATGTAYNEQFF
TRBJ2-7 | TRBD2 | TRBV20-1 | - | TGCAGTGCTTTCGACGCGGGGGGGGGATTGGACTACGAGCAGTACTTC | CSAFDAGGGLDYEQYF
TRBJ2-3 | TRBD2 | TRBV9 | few | TGTGCCAGCAGCGGAAAAGCCTTGCGGGAGCGGGGGAGAAATACGCAGTATTTT | CASSGKALRERGRNTQYF
TRBJ2-5 | TRBD1 | TRBV20-1 | - | TGCAGTGCTAGAGAATTGGGCAGGGGGCCAGGAGAGACCCAGTACTTC | CSARELGRGPGETQYF
TRBJ2-1 | TRBD2 | TRBV4-1 | - | TGCGCCAGCAGCCAAGATCCGGGACTAGCGGGAGGTGAGCAGTTCTTC | CASSQDPGLAGGEQFF
TRBJ1-4 | - | TRBV29-1 | - | TGCAGAGTAGAACAGGGTTGGGGTGAAAAACTGTTTTTT | CRVEQGWGEKLFF
TRBJ2-7 | - | TRBV10-3 | many | TGTGCCATCAGTGAGTCCCCCTACGAGCAGTACTTC | CAISESPYEQYF
TRBJ2-5 | TRBD2 | TRBV7-9 | many | TGTGCCAGCAGCCTTAGGACTAGCGGGACCAAGACCCAGTACTTC | CASSLRTSGTKTQYF
TRBJ2-5 | - | TRBV5-1 | few | TGCGCCAGCAGCAGAGCTGGGGAGACCCAGTACTTC | CASSRAGETQYF
TRBJ2-2 | TRBD2 | TRBV5-1 | few | TGCGCCAGCAGCGTTGGACTAGCGGCGAACACCGGGGAGCTGTTTTTT | CASSVGLAANTGELFF
TRBJ2-1 | TRBD2 | TRBV27 | few | TGTGCCAGCAGTTCGATGACTAGCGGGAAGAGGTATGAGCAGTTCTTC | CASSSMTSGKRYEQFF
TRBJ2-2 | - | TRBV6-5 | many | TGTGCCAGCAGTTCCGACTGGACCGGGGAGCTGTTTTTT | CASSSDWTGELFF
TRBJ2-3 | - | TRBV20-1 | - | TGCAGTGCTGCCTGGAGCGGGAGCACAGATACGCAGTATTTT | CSAAWSGSTDTQYF
TRBJ1-5 | - | TRBV12-3/TRBV12-4 | many | TGTGCCAGCAGTGCCCCGGGGCTGGATCAGCCCCAGCATTTT | CASSAPGLDQPQHF
TRBJ2-3 | TRBD1 | TRBV12-3/TRBV12-4 | many | TGTGCCAGCAGTTCCCGACCCTCCGGACAGGGACCCACAGATACGCAGTATTTT | CASSSRPSGQGPTDTQYF
TRBJ2-1 | - | TRBV12-3/TRBV12-4 | many | TGTGCCAGCAGTTTAGCGTGGTCTCACAATGAGCAGTTCTTC | CASSLAWSHNEQFF
TRBJ2-3 | - | TRBV5-1 | - | TGCGCCAGCGGCCGTGGAGTTCAGGCAGATACGCAGTATTTT | CASGRGVQADTQYF
TRBJ2-5 | - | TRBV24-1 | many | TGTGCCACCAGTGAAAAGGGGCGGGTCAGCCAAGAGACCCAGTACTTC | CATSEKGRVSQETQYF
TRBJ2-7 | TRBD2 | TRBV6-2/TRBV6-3 | many | TGTGCCAGCAGTTACGGGACTAGCGGGGGGTTACCTACCTACGAGCAGTACTTC | CASSYGTSGGLPTYEQYF
TRBJ2-7 | TRBD2 | TRBV20-1 | - | TGCAGTGCTAAAATGGGACTAGCGATCTACGAGCAGTACTTC | CSAKMGLAIYEQYF
TRBJ1-2 | TRBD1 | TRBV12-3/TRBV12-4 | many | TGTGCCAGCAGCCCAGGGGGCCGGGACTATGGCTACACCTTC | CASSPGGRDYGYTF
TRBJ2-2 | - | TRBV30 | many | TGTGCCTGGAGATCCTTGGAGCTGTTTTTT | CAWRSLELFF
TRBJ1-5 | - | TRBV15 | few | TGTGCCACCAGCAGAGATCCCGTTTTTCAGCCCCAGCATTTT | CATSRDPVFQPQHF